The next 11 T cell receptor beta chains were all read from a single sample in a study of immune cell composition in non-small cell lung cancer. Some clones are missing from TCRdb's copy, which holds only in-frame ones; the method was immunoSEQ multiplex PCR. The sample has under 2,500 clones, over 60% seen once; the top ten hold 9.7%. Specimen: lung tumor tissue. The source of these receptors is a human donor with non-small cell lung cancer.

This clone appeared a few times. This chain uses TRBV4-3 with TRBJ1-1; D might be TRBD1 (5 bases). CDR1 is LGHNA and CDR2 is YSLEER in the germline V gene. Trimming cost V 2 bases and J 0 bases, with 13 bases left between them. This CDR3 comprises 16 residues. The CDR3 reads CASSQSPTEMNTEAFF. The CDR3 DNA is TGCGCCAGCAGCCAATCTCCGACAGAAATGAACACTGAAGCTTTCTTT.

The chain employs TRBV4-2 and TRBJ1-1; D remains ambiguous. Looked up from germline, CDR1 is LGHNA and CDR2 is YNFKEQ. Trimming removed 1 base at V and 1 base at J, with 4 bases between. This CDR3 contains 13 residues. CDR3: CASSQAGNTEAFF. The CDR3 coding sequence is TGTGCCAGCAGCCAAGCGGGGAACACTGAAGCTTTCTTT.

The chain employs TRBV12-5 and TRBJ1-6, with 9 bases aligning to TRBD1. Trimming cost V 7 bases and J 7 bases; bases outside gene matches: 8. This CDR3 has 15 residues. The germline V gene has CDR1 LGHNT and CDR2 FRNRAP. DNA for the CDR3: TGTGCTAGTGCCCTGGGACAGGGAGAGAATTCACCCCTCCACTTT. This sequence encodes CASALGQGENSPLHF.

The chain couples TRBV18 to TRBJ2-3, with 14 bases lining up with TRBD2. Germline V CDR1 and CDR2: KGHSH, LQKENI. This CDR3 spans 19 amino acids. The V and J ends lost 5 bases and 3 bases, in that order; junction bases with no gene match: 13. CDR3 sequence: CASSVSSGTSGRGTDTQYF. The CDR3 region has the DNA TGTGCCAGCTCAGTCTCGTCCGGGACTAGCGGGAGAGGGACAGATACGCAGTATTTT.

The genes are TRBV4-2 and TRBJ1-6, with TRBD1 as a possible D gene (5 bases). Germline CDR1 LGHNA, CDR2 YNFKEQ. V was clipped by 0 bases and J by 9 bases, with 12 bases between them. The length of the CDR3 is 15 residues. The chain's CDR3 is CASSQETDGLSPLHF. The DNA of the CDR3 is TGTGCCAGCAGCCAAGAGACAGACGGCCTTTCACCCCTCCACTTT.

This clone showed up just a few times. The chain has TRBV6-5 and TRBJ2-7; 7 nucleotides agree with TRBD1. The CDR3 covers 13 residues. Germline CDR1 is MNHEY and CDR2 is SVGAGI. J gave up 5 bases and V 3 bases, and 4 bases lay outside the gene matches. In DNA form, the CDR3 reads TGTGCCAGCAGTTATTTCGGACAGGACGAGCAGTACTTC. Its translation: CASSYFGQDEQYF.

The chain couples TRBV4-3 to TRBJ2-1; 11 bases fit TRBD2. Trimming took 3 bases from V and 1 from J; bases not matched to a gene: 5. The germline gives CDR1 LGHNA, CDR2 YSLEER. CDR3 length: 17 residues. CDR3 loop: CASSHDLAGGSYNEQFF. The CDR3 DNA reads as TGCGCCAGCAGCCATGACCTAGCGGGAGGTTCCTACAATGAGCAGTTCTTC.

The V gene is TRBV11-2, the J gene TRBJ2-5; 11 nucleotides line up with TRBD2. J gave up 4 bases and V 3 bases, and 4 bases lay outside the gene matches. Germline V lookup: CDR1 SGHAT, CDR2 FQNNGV. This CDR3 has 15 amino acids. The CDR3 DNA reads TGTGCCAGCAGCTTGGGACTAGCGGAGGGAGAGACCCAGTACTTC. This sequence encodes CASSLGLAEGETQYF.

The chain recombines TRBV2 with TRBJ1-5; 8 bases fit TRBD1. The CDR3 is 16 amino acids. Per the germline V gene, CDR1 is SNHLY and CDR2 is FYNNEI. The V and J ends lost 5 bases and 6 bases, in that order; junction bases with no gene match: 12. Here the CDR3 DNA reads TGTGCCAGCAGTAAGGACAGGGAGGATTTCGGTCAGCCCCAGCATTTT. It is translated as CASSKDREDFGQPQHF.

CDR3 nucleotides: TGTGCCAGCAGCCCAACCGGGACAGCTGAAGCTTTCTTT. Translated, it gives CASSPTGTAEAFF. The chain employs TRBV11-2 and TRBJ1-1, with 7 bases fitting TRBD1. J lost 6 bases, V lost 5 bases, and 6 bases had no gene match. Germline CDR1 and CDR2: SGHAT and FQNNGV. This CDR3 has 13 residues. The full variable domain, completed using reference TRBV11-2 and TRBJ1-1, is EAGVAQSPRYKIIEKRQSVAFWCNPISGHATLYWYQQILGQGPKLLIQFQNNGVVDDSQLPKDRFSAERLKGVDSTLKIQPAKLEDSAVYLCASSPTGTAEAFFGQGTRLTVV.

The chain joins TRBV5-5 to TRBJ2-3; 8 nucleotides agree with TRBD2. J gave up 0 bases and V 4 bases, and 7 bases lay outside the gene matches. Germline V gene sequence: CDR1 SGHKS, CDR2 YYEKEE (reference sequence). This CDR3 region has 16 residues. CDR3 loop: CASSRSQRESTDTQYF. The CDR3 DNA is TGTGCCAGCAGCCGGAGTCAGCGGGAGAGCACAGATACGCAGTATTTT.